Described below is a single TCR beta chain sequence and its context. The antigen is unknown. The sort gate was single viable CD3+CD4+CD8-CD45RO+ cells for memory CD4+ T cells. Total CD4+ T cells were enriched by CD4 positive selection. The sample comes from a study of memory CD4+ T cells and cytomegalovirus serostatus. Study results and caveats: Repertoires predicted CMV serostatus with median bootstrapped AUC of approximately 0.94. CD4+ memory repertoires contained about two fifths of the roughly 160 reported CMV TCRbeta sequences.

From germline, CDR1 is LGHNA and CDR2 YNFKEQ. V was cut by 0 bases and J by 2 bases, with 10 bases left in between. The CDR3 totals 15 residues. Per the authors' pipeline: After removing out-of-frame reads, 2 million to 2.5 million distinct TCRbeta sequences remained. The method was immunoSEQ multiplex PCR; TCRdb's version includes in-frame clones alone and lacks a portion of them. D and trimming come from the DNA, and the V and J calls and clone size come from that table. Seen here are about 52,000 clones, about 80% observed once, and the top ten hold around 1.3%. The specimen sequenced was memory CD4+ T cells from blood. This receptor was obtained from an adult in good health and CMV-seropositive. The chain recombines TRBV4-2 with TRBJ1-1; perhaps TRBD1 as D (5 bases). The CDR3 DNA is TGTGCCAGCAGCCAAGATTCAAGGGGTAACACTGAAGCTTTCTTT. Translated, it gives CASSQDSRGNTEAFF.